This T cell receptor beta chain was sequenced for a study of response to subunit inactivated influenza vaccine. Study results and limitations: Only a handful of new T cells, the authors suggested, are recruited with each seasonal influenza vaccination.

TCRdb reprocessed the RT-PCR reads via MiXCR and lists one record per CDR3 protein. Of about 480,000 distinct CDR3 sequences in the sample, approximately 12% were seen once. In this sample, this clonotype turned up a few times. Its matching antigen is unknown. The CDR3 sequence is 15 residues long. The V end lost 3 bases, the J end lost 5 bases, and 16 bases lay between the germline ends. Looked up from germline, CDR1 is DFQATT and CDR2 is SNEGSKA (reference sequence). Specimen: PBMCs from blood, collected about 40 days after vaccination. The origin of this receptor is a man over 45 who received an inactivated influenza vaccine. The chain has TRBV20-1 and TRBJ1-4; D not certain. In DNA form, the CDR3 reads TGCAGTGCTAGCCCGGATTCGGGGATCAATGAAAAACTGTTTTTT. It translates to CSASPDSGINEKLFF.